This entry lists 5 T cell receptor beta chains sequenced from one sample in a study of blood T cell repertoires in COVID-19 (dated by TCRdb to 2019 to 2021). The library was generated by the immunoSEQ multiplex PCR assay. Imported from immuneACCESS, the table was reduced by TCRdb to in-frame sequences with V and J called. These copies leave out some clones; in studies compared against another copy, an unresolved V gene accounts for under half, and the cause of the remainder is not known. The sample data list 200,000 to 300,000 clones, and roughly 90% of these were observed just once. About 2.1% of the sample comes from the top ten. Sequenced input: peripheral blood. These receptors came from a man aged 30-40 years with active or convalescent COVID-19.

This clone was seen a handful of times. The chain is built from TRBV7-2 and TRBJ1-2; D call uncertain. V was cut by 0 bases and J by 8 bases, with 10 bases left in between. The CDR3 spans 13 residues. CDR1 and CDR2 (germline): SGHTA, FQGNSA. CDR3 amino acids: CASSLAGSGGYTF. CDR3 DNA sequence: TGTGCCAGCAGCTTAGCAGGGAGTGGAGGCTACACCTTC.

The chain combines TRBV7-9 with TRBJ1-2; unclear D gene. The CDR3 has 15 amino acids. Germline CDR1 and CDR2: SEHNR and FQNEAQ (reference sequence). V was trimmed by 1 base and J by 6 bases, leaving 15 bases between them. Written as DNA, the CDR3 is TGTGCCAGCAGCTTAGAGCTTCCGAGGCACAATGGCTACACCTTC. Translation gives CASSLELPRHNGYTF.

This sequence joins TRBV14 and TRBJ2-3, with a possible D match to TRBD1 (5 bases). Trimming cost V 4 bases and J 3 bases, with 8 bases left between them. CDR1 is SGHDN, CDR2 FVKESK, per germline. The CDR3 runs to 13 residues. The CDR3 sequence is CASSPRQTDTQYF. The CDR3 DNA follows: TGTGCCAGCAGCCCACGACAGACAGATACGCAGTATTTT.

The V gene is TRBV30, the J gene TRBJ1-6; 8 bases are a match to TRBD1. The V gene end was trimmed by 3 bases and the J gene end by 6 bases; junction bases not matched to a gene: 4. The CDR3 covers 14 residues. CDR1 GTSNPN and CDR2 SVGIG come from the germline V gene (reference sequence). CDR3 in amino acids: CAWRGQGLNSPLHF. CDR3 coding DNA: TGTGCCTGGAGAGGACAGGGACTTAATTCACCCCTCCACTTT. The whole variable domain, remainder taken from reference TRBV30 and TRBJ1-6, is SQTIHQWPATLVQPVGSPLSLECTVEGTSNPNLYWYRQAAGRGLQLLFYSVGIGQISSEVPQNLSASRPQDRQFILSSKKLLLSDSGFYLCAWRGQGLNSPLHFGNGTRLTVT.

The chain carries TRBV11-3 and TRBJ1-5; D remains ambiguous. V was cut by 2 bases and J by 4 bases, with 6 bases left in between. CDR1 and CDR2 from the germline V gene are SGHNT and YENEEA. This CDR3 spans 13 amino acids. The CDR3 protein is CASSLRGNQPQHF. The CDR3 DNA reads TGTGCCAGCAGCTTACGGGGTAATCAGCCCCAGCATTTT.